This entry is about one T cell receptor (beta chain). The data originate from a study of cytomegalovirus exposure and HLA in healthy donors. Clones were read by immunoSEQ multiplex PCR, and TCRdb kept only the in-frame ones, dropping some. The table includes 60,000 to 75,000 clones, approximately 96% detected once. The germline CDR1 and CDR2 sequences are MNHEY and SMNVEV (reference sequence). This CDR3 spans 17 amino acids. The trim removed 2 bases at V and 6 bases at J, leaving 14 bases unmatched. Source material: PBMCs. The gene calls are TRBV27 and TRBJ2-3; 7 bases are shared with TRBD2. The source is a man in his late teens or twenties in good health and CMV-seronegative. The CDR3 region is CASSLNFGSAGVDTQYF. The DNA for the CDR3 is TGTGCCAGCAGTTTAAATTTCGGTAGCGCGGGAGTGGATACGCAGTATTTT.